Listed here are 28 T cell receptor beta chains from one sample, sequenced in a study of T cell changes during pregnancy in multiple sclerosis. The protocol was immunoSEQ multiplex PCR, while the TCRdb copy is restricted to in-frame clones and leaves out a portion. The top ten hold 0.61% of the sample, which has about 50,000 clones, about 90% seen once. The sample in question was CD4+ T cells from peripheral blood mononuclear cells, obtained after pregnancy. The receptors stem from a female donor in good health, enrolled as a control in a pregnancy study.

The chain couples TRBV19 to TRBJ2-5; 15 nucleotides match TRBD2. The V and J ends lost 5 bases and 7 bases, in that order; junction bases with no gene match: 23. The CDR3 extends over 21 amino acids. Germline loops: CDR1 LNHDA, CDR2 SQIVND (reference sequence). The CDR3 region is CASSFFGLAGGKGGGLVTQYF. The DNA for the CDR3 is TGTGCCAGTAGTTTCTTCGGACTAGCGGGGGGGAAAGGCGGCGGATTGGTGACCCAGTACTTC.

The CDR3 reads CASSVEAGDRNYGYTF. In nucleotides, the CDR3 is TGTGCCAGCAGCGTAGAGGCGGGGGATAGAAACTATGGCTACACCTTC. The chain uses TRBV9 and TRBJ1-2; the D gene is possibly TRBD1 (5 bases). This CDR3 spans 16 amino acids. CDR1 and CDR2 (germline): SGDLS, YYNGEE. Trimming took off 0 bases at V and 2 bases at J, with 14 bases between the two ends.

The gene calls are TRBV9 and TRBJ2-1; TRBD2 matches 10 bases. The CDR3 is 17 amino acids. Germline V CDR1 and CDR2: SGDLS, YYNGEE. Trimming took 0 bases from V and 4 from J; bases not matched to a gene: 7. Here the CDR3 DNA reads TGTGCCAGCAGCGTAGGGACTAGCGGACCGTCATACAATGAGCAGTTCTTC. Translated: CASSVGTSGPSYNEQFF. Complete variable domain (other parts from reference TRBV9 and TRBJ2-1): DSGVTQTPKHLITATGQRVTLRCSPRSGDLSVYWYQQSLDQGLQFLIQYYNGEERAKGNILERFSAQQFPDLHSELNLSSLELGDSALYFCASSVGTSGPSYNEQFFGPGTRLTVL.

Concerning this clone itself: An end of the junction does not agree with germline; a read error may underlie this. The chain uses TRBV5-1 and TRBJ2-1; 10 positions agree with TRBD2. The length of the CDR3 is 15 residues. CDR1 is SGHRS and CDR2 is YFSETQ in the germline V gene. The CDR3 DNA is TGCACCAGCAGCTTGGAGGCTAGCGGGGGCAAACTGCAGTTCTTC. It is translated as CTSSLEASGGKLQFF.

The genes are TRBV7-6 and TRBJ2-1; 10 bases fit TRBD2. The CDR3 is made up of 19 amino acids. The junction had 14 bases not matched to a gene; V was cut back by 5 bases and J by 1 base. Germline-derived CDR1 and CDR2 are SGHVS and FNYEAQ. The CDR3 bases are TGTGCCAGCAGCCCCCTTCCTGGTAGCGGGGGGCCATCCTACAATGAGCAGTTCTTC. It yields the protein CASSPLPGSGGPSYNEQFF.

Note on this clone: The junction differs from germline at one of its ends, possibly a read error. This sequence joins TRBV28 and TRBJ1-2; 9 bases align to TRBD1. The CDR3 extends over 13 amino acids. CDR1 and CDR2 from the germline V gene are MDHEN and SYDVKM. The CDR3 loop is CASTLRDRDGYTF. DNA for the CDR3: TGTGCCAGCACTTTACGGGACAGGGATGGCTACACCTTC.

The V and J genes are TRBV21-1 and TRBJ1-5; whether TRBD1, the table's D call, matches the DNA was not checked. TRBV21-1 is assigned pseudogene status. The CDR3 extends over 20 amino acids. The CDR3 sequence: CASSKAPEGGGWVPDRPQHF. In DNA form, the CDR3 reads TGTGCCAGCAGCAAAGCGCCCGAAGGGGGCGGCTGGGTGCCCGACCGGCCCCAGCATTTT.

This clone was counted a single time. The chain's CDR3 is CASSQIQLKKHRTDTQYF. Here the CDR3 DNA reads TGCGCCAGCAGCCAAATACAGCTAAAGAAACATCGCACAGATACGCAGTATTTT. The rearrangement links TRBV4-1 to TRBJ2-3; D is unresolved. The germline V gene encodes CDR1 MGHRA and CDR2 YSYEKL. The CDR3 totals 18 residues. Between the trimmed V and J ends, which lost 2 bases and 1 base, there was a span of 19 bases.

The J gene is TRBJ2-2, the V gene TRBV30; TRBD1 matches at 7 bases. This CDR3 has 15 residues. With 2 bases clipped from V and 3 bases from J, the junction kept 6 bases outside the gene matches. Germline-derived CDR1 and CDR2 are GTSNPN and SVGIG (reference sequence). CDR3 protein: CAWSIRTGHTGELFF. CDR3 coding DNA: TGTGCCTGGAGTATCCGGACAGGACACACCGGGGAGCTGTTTTTT. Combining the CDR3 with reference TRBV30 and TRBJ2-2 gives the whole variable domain SQTIHQWPATLVQPVGSPLSLECTVEGTSNPNLYWYRQAAGRGLQLLFYSVGIGQISSEVPQNLSASRPQDRQFILSSKKLLLSDSGFYLCAWSIRTGHTGELFFGEGSRLTVL.

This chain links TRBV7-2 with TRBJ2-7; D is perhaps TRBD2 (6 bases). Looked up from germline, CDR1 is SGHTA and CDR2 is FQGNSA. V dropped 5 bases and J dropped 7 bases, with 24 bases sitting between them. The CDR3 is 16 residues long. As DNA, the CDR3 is TGTGCCAGCAGCCCGTCCCGGGGGATATCATACGGGGAGCAGTACTTC. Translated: CASSPSRGISYGEQYF.

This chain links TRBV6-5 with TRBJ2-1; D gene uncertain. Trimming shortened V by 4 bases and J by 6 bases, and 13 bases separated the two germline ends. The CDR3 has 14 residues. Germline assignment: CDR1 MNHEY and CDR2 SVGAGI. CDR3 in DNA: TGTGCCAGCAGTTTTGAGTTAGCTTCCAATGAGCAGTTCTTC. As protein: CASSFELASNEQFF.

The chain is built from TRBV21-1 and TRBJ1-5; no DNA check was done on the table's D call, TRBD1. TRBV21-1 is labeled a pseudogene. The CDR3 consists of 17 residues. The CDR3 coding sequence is TGTGCCAGCAGCAAAGCTTCGGACAGGGTTTTCAATCAGCCCCAGCATTTT. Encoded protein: CASSKASDRVFNQPQHF.

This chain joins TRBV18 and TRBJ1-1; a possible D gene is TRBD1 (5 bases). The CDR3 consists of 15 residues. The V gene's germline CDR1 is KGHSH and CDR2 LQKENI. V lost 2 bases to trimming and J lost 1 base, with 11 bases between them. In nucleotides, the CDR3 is TGTGCCAGCTCACCAAGGACATTGGGGAACACTGAAGCTTTCTTT. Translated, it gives CASSPRTLGNTEAFF.

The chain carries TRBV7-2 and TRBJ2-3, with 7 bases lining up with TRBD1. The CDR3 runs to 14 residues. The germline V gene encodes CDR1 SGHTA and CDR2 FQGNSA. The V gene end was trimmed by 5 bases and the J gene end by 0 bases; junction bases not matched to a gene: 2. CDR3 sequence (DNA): TGTGCCAGCAGCCCGGGACAGAGCACAGATACGCAGTATTTT. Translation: CASSPGQSTDTQYF.

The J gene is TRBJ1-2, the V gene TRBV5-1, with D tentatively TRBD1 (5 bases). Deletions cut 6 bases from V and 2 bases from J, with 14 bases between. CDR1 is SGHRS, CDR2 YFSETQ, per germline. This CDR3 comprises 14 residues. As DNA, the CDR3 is TGCGCCAGCACTTCCCGGGGGGGGAACTATGGCTACACCTTC. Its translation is CASTSRGGNYGYTF.

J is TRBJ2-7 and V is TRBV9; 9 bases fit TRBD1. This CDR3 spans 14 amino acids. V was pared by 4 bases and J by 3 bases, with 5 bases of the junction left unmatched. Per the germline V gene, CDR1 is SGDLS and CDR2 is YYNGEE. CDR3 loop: CASSTGTGRYEQYF. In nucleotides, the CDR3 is TGTGCCAGCAGCACCGGGACAGGGCGCTACGAGCAGTACTTC.

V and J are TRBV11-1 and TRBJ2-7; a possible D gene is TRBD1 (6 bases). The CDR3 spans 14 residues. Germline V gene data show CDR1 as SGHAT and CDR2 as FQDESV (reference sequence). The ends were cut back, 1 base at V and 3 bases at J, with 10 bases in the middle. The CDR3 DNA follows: TGTGCCAGCAGCTTAGTCGAGGGGGACTACGAGCAGTACTTC. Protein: CASSLVEGDYEQYF.

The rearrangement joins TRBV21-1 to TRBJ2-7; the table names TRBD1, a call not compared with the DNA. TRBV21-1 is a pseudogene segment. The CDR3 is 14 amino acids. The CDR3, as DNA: TGTGCCAGCAGCAAAGGTGACAACTCCTACGAGCAGTACTTC. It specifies CASSKGDNSYEQYF.

The CDR3, as DNA: TGCGCCAGCAGACCACTAGCGGGAGACGAGCAGTACTTC. Translating it yields CASRPLAGDEQYF. The gene calls are TRBV5-1 and TRBJ2-7; TRBD2 aligns across 11 bases. Germline CDR1 reads SGHRS; CDR2 reads YFSETQ. The CDR3 is 13 residues long. The V segment lost 5 bases and the J segment 5 bases; nucleotides outside the gene matches: 3.

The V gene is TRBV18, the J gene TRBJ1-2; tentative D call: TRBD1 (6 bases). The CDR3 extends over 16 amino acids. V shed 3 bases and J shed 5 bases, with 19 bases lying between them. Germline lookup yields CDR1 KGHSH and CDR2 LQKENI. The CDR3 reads CASSPPSTGRFYGYTF. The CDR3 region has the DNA TGTGCCAGCTCACCTCCCTCCACAGGGCGGTTTTATGGCTACACCTTC.

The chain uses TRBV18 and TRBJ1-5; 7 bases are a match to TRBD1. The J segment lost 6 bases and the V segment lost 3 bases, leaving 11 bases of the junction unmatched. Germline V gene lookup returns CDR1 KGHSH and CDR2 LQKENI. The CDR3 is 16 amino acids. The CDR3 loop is CASSPLGQAVGQPQHF. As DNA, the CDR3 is TGTGCCAGCTCACCCCTTGGACAGGCGGTGGGTCAGCCCCAGCATTTT.

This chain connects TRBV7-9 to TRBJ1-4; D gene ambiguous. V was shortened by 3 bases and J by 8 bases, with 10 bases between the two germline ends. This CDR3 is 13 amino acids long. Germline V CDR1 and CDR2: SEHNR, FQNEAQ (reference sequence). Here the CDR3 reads CASSLGIGEKLFF. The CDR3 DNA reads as TGTGCCAGCAGCTTGGGCATAGGAGAAAAACTGTTTTTT.

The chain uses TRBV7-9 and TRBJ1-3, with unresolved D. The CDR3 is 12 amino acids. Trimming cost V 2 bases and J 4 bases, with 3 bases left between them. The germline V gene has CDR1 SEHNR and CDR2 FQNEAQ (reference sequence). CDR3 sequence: CASSLQGNTIYF. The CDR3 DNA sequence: TGTGCCAGCAGCTTACAGGGAAACACCATATATTTT. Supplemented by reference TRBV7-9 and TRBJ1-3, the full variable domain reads DTGVSQNPRHKITKRGQNVTFRCDPISEHNRLYWYRQTLGQGPEFLTYFQNEAQLEKSRLLSDRFSAERPKGSFSTLEIQRTEQGDSAMYLCASSLQGNTIYFGEGSWLTVV.

CDR3 sequence reads: CASTTDSSTDTQYF. The CDR3 DNA is TGTGCCAGCACTACCGACTCTAGCACAGATACGCAGTATTTT. The chain couples TRBV7-9 to TRBJ2-3; no clear D. With 7 bases removed from V and 0 bases from J, the gap between germline ends came to 11 bases. This CDR3 spans 14 amino acids. The V gene's germline CDR1 is SEHNR and CDR2 FQNEAQ (reference sequence).

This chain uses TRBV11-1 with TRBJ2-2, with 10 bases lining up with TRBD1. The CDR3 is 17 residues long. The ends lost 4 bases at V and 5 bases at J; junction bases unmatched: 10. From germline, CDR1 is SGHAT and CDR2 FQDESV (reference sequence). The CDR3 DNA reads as TGTGCCAGCAGCTCCGGATTGACAGGGGGCGGGACCGGGGAGCTGTTTTTT. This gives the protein CASSSGLTGGGTGELFF.

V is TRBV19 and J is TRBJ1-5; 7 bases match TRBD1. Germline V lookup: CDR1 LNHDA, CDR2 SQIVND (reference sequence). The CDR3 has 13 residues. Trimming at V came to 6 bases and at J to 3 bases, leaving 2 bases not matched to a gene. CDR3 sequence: CASRQGHNQPQHF. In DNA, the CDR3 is TGTGCCAGTAGACAGGGGCACAATCAGCCCCAGCATTTT.

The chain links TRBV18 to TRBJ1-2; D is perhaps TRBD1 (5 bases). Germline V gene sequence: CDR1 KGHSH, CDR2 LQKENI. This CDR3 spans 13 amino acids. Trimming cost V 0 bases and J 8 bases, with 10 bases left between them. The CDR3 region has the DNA TGTGCCAGCTCACCACCGGGACTCGAAGGCTACACCTTC. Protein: CASSPPGLEGYTF.

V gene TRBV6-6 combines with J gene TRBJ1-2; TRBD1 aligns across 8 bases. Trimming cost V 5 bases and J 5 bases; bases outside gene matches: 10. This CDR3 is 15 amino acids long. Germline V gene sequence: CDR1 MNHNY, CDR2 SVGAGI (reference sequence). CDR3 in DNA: TGTGCCAGCAGTGACCAAGGACAGGGTCATTATGGCTACACCTTC. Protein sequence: CASSDQGQGHYGYTF.